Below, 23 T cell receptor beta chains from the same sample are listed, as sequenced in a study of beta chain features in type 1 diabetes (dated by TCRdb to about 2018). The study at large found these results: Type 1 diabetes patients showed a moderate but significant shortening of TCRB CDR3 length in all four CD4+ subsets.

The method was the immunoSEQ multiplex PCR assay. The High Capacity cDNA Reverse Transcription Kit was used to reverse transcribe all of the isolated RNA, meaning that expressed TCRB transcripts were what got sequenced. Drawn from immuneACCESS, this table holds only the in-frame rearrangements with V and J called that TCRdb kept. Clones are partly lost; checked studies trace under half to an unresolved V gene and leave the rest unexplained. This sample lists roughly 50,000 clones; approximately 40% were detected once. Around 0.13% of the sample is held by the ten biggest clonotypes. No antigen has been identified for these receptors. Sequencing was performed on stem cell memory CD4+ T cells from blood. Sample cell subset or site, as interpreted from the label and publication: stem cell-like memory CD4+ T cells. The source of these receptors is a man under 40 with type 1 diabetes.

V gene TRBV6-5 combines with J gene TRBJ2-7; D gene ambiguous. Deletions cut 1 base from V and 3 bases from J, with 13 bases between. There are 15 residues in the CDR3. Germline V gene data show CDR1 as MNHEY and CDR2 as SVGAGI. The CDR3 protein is CASSYFPFQDYEQYF. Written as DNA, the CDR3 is TGTGCCAGCAGTTACTTCCCGTTTCAGGACTACGAGCAGTACTTC.

CDR3 amino acids: CASSLSRAATEAFF. The CDR3 DNA reads as TGTGCCAGCAGCTTAAGTCGCGCTGCCACTGAAGCTTTCTTT. The chain carries TRBV7-6 and TRBJ1-1; D is uncertain. CDR3 length: 14 residues. V dropped 2 bases and J dropped 4 bases, with 11 bases sitting between them. Germline V gene data show CDR1 as SGHVS and CDR2 as FNYEAQ.

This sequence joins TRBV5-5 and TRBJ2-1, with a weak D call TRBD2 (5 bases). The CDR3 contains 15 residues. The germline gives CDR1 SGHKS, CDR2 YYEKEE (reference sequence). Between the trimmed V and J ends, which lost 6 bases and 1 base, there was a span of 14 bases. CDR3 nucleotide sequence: TGTGCCAGCACTATTGGGCCGGGATCCTACAATGAGCAGTTCTTC. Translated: CASTIGPGSYNEQFF.

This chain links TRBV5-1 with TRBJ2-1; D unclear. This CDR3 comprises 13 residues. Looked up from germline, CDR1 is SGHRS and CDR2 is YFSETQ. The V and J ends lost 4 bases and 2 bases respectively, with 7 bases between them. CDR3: CASSAGTYNEQFF. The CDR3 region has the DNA TGCGCCAGCAGCGCAGGCACCTACAATGAGCAGTTCTTC.

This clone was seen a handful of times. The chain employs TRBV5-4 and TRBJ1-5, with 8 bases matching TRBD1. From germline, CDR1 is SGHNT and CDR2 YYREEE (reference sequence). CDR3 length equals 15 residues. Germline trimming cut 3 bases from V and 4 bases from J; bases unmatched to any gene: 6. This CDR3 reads CASSSGTGLNQPQHF. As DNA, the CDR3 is TGTGCCAGCAGCTCCGGGACAGGCCTTAATCAGCCCCAGCATTTT. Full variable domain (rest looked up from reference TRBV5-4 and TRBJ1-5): ETGVTQSPTHLIKTRGQQVTLRCSSQSGHNTVSWYQQALGQGPQFIFQYYREEENGRGNFPPRFSGLQFPNYSSELNVNALELDDSALYLCASSSGTGLNQPQHFGDGTRLSIL.

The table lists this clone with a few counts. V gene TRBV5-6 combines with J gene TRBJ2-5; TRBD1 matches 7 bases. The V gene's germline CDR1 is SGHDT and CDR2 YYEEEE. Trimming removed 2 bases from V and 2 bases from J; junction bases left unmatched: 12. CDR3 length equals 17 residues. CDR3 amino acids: CASSFEQGTVQQETQYF. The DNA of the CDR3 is TGTGCCAGCAGCTTCGAGCAAGGGACAGTTCAACAAGAGACCCAGTACTTC.

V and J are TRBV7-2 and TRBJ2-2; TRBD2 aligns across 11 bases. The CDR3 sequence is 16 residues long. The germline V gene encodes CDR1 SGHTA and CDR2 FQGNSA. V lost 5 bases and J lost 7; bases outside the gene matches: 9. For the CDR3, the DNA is TGTGCCAGCAGCCGAGATGGACTAGCGGGTGGCGGGGAGCTGTTTTTT. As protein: CASSRDGLAGGGELFF. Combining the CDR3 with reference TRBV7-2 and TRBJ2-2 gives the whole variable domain GAGVSQSPSNKVTEKGKDVELRCDPISGHTALYWYRQSLGQGLEFLIYFQGNSAPDKSGLPSDRFSAERTGGSVSTLTIQRTQQEDSAVYLCASSRDGLAGGGELFFGEGSRLTVL.

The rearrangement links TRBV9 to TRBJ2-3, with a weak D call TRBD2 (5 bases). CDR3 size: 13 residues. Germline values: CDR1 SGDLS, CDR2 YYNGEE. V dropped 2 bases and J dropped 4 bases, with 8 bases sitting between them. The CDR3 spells CASSVGSPDTQYF. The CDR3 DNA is TGTGCCAGCAGCGTTGGGAGCCCAGATACGCAGTATTTT. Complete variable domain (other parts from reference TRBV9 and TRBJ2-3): DSGVTQTPKHLITATGQRVTLRCSPRSGDLSVYWYQQSLDQGLQFLIQYYNGEERAKGNILERFSAQQFPDLHSELNLSSLELGDSALYFCASSVGSPDTQYFGPGTRLTVL.

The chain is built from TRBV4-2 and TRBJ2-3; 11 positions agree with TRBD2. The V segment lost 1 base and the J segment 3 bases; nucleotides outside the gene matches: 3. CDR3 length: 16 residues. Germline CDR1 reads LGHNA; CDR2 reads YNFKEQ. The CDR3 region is CASSQVTSGRTDTQYF. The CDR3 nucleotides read TGTGCCAGCAGCCAAGTAACTAGCGGGAGAACAGATACGCAGTATTTT.

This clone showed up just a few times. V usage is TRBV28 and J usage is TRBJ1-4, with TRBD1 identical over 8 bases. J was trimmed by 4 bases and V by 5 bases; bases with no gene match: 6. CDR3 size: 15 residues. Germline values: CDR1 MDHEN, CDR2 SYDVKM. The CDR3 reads CASSQGDRSNEKLFF. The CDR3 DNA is TGTGCCAGCAGTCAAGGGGACAGGAGTAATGAAAAACTGTTTTTT.

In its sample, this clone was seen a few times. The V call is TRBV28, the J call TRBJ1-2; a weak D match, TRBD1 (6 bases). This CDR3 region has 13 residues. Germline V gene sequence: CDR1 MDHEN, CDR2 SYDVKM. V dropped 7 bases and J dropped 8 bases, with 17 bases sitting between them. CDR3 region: CASTHRVLGGYTF. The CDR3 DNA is TGTGCCAGCACCCACAGGGTACTAGGCGGCTACACCTTC.

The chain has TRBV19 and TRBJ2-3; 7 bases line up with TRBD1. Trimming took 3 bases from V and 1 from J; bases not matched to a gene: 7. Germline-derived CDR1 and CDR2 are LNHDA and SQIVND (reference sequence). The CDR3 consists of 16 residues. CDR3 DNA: TGTGCCAGTAGTATGCCAGGGGGTTCGGGCACAGATACGCAGTATTTT. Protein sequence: CASSMPGGSGTDTQYF.

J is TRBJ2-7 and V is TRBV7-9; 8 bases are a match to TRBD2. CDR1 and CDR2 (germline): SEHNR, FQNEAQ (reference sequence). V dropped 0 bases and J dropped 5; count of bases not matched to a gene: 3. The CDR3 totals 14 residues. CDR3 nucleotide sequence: TGTGCCAGCAGCTTAGCCGGGACTAGTCACGAGCAGTACTTC. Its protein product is CASSLAGTSHEQYF.

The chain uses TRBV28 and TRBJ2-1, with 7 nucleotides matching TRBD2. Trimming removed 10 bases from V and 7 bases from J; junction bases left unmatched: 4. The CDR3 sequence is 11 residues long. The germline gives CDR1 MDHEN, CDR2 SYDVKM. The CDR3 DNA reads TGTGCCACCCTAGCGGCGAATGAGCAGTTCTTC. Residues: CATLAANEQFF.

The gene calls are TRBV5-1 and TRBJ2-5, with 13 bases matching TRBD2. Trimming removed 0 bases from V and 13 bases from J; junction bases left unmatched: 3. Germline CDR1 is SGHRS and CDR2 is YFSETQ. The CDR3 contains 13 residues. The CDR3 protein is CASSLGLAGGRYF. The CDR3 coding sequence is TGCGCCAGCAGCTTGGGACTAGCGGGAGGTCGGTACTTC.

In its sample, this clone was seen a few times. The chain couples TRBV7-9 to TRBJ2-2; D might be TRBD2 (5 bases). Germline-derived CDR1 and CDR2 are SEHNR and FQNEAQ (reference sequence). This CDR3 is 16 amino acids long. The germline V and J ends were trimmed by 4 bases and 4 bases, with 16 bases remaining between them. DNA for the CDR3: TGTGCCAGCAGCTCGACCCGAGGGAGCTCCACCGGGGAGCTGTTTTTT. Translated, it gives CASSSTRGSSTGELFF.

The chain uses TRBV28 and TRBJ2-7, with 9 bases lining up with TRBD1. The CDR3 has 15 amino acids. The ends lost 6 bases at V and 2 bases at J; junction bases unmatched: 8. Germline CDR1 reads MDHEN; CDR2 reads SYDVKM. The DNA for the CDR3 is TGTGCCAGCAGACGGCCGGGACAGGGAGCCTACGAGCAGTACTTC. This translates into CASRRPGQGAYEQYF.

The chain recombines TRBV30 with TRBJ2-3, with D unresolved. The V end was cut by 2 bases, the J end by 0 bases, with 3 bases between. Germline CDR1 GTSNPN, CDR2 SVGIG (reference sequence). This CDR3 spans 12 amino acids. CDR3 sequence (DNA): TGTGCCTGGAGTTCGAGCACAGATACGCAGTATTTT. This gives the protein CAWSSSTDTQYF. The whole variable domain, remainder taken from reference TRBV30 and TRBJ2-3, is SQTIHQWPATLVQPVGSPLSLECTVEGTSNPNLYWYRQAAGRGLQLLFYSVGIGQISSEVPQNLSASRPQDRQFILSSKKLLLSDSGFYLCAWSSSTDTQYFGPGTRLTVL.

The CDR3 protein is CASSLGVSLSTDTQYF. CDR3 nucleotide sequence: TGCGCCAGCAGCTTGGGTGTTAGTTTAAGCACAGATACGCAGTATTTT. The chain links TRBV5-1 to TRBJ2-3; no firm D call. V shed 0 bases and J shed 0 bases, with 11 bases lying between them. The CDR3 has 16 amino acids. Germline values: CDR1 SGHRS, CDR2 YFSETQ.

The CDR3 DNA reads as TGTGCCAGCAGTGTTCCAGCGGGAGTCGAGCAGTACTTC. This encodes CASSVPAGVEQYF. The chain carries TRBV2 and TRBJ2-7; 8 positions agree with TRBD2. V trimming: 4 bases; J trimming: 6 bases; junction bases outside the gene matches: 5. Germline CDR1 SNHLY, CDR2 FYNNEI. The CDR3 runs 13 residues. The complete variable domain, with remaining parts taken from reference TRBV2 and TRBJ2-7, reads EPEVTQTPSHQVTQMGQEVILRCVPISNHLYFYWYRQILGQKVEFLVSFYNNEISEKSEIFDDQFSVERPDGSNFTLKIRSTKLEDSAMYFCASSVPAGVEQYFGPGTRLTVT.

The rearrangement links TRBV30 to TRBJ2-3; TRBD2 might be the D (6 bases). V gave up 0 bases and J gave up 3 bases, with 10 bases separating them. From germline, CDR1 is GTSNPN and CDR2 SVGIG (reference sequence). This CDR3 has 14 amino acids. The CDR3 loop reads CAWSVSLATDTQYF. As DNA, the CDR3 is TGTGCCTGGAGTGTTTCACTAGCAACAGATACGCAGTATTTT. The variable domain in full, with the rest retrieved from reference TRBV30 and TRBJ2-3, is SQTIHQWPATLVQPVGSPLSLECTVEGTSNPNLYWYRQAAGRGLQLLFYSVGIGQISSEVPQNLSASRPQDRQFILSSKKLLLSDSGFYLCAWSVSLATDTQYFGPGTRLTVL.

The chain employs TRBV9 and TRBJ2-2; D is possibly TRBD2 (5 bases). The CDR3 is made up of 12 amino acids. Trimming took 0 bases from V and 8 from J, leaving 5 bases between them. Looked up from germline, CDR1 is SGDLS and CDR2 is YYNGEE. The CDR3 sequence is CASSVGEGELFF. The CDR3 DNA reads TGTGCCAGCAGCGTAGGGGAGGGGGAGCTGTTTTTT. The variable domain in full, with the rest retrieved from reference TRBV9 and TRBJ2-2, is DSGVTQTPKHLITATGQRVTLRCSPRSGDLSVYWYQQSLDQGLQFLIQYYNGEERAKGNILERFSAQQFPDLHSELNLSSLELGDSALYFCASSVGEGELFFGEGSRLTVL.

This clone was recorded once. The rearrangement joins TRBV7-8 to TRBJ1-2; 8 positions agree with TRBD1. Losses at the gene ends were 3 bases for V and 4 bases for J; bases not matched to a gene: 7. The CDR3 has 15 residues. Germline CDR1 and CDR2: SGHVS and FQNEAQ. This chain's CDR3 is CASSFLDRGSYGYTF. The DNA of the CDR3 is TGTGCCAGCAGCTTTTTAGACAGGGGTAGCTATGGCTACACCTTC.